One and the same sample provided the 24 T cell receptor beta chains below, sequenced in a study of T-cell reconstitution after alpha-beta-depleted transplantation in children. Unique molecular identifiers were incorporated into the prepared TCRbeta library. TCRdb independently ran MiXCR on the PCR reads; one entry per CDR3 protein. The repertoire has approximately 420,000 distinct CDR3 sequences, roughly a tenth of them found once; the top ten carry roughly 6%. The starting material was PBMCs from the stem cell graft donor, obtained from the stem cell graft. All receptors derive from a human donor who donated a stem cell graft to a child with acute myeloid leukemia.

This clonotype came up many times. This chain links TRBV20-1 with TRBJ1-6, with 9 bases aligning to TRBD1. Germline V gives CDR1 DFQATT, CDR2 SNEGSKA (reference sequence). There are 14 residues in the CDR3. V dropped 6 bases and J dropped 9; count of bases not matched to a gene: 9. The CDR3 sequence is CSAGTGGTSSPLHF. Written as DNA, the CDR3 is TGCAGTGCGGGAACAGGGGGCACGAGTTCACCCCTCCACTTT.

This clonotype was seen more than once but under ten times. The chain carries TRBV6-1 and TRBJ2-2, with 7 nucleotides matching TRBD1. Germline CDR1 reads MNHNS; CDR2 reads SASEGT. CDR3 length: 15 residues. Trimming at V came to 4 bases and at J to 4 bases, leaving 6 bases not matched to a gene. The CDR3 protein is CASSVDRVGTGELFF. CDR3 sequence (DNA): TGTGCCAGCAGTGTAGACAGGGTCGGCACCGGGGAGCTGTTTTTT.

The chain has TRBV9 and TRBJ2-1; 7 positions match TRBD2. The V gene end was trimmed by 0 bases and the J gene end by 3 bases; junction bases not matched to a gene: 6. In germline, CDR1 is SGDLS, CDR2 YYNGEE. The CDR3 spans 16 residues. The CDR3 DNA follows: TGTGCCAGCAGCGTAGGGGGGGGACTATTCTACAATGAGCAGTTCTTC. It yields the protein CASSVGGGLFYNEQFF.

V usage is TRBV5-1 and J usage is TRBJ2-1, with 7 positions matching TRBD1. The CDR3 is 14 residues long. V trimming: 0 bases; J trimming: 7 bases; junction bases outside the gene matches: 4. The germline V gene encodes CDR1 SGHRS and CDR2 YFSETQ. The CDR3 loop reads CASSLAGQPNEQFF. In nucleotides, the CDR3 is TGCGCCAGCAGCTTGGCGGGACAGCCTAATGAGCAGTTCTTC.

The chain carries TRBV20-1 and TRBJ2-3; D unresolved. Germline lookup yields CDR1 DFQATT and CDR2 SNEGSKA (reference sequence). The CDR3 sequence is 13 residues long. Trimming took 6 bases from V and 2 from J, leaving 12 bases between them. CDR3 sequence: CSAPEPHTDTQYF. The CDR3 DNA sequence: TGCAGTGCGCCGGAACCCCACACAGATACGCAGTATTTT.

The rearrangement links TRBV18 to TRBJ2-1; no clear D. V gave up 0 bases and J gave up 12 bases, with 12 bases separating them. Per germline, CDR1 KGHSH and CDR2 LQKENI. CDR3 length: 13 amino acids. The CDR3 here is CASSPPTPVRQFF. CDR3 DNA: TGTGCCAGCTCACCACCGACGCCAGTCAGGCAGTTCTTC.

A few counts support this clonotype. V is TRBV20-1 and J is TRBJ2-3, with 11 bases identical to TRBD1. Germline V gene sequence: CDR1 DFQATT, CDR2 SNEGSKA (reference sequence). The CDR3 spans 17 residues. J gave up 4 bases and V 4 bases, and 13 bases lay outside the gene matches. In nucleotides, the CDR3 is TGCAGTGCTAACCCACTTACGGGACAGGGGGAAGCAGATACGCAGTATTTT. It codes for CSANPLTGQGEADTQYF.

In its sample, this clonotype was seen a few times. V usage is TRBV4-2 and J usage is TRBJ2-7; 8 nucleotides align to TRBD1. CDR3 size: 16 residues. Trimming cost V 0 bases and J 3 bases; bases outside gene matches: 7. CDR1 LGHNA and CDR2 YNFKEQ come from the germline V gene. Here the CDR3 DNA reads TGTGCCAGCAGCCAAGATACTACAGGGGGTGTCTACGAGCAGTACTTC. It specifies CASSQDTTGGVYEQYF.

The CDR3 sequence: CASSFELAGAQETQYF. The CDR3 bases are TGCGCCAGCAGCTTTGAGCTAGCGGGGGCCCAAGAGACCCAGTACTTC. The chain recombines TRBV5-1 with TRBJ2-5; 10 bases map to TRBD2. The CDR3 extends over 16 amino acids. V trimming: 2 bases; J trimming: 1 base; junction bases outside the gene matches: 5. Germline CDR1 and CDR2: SGHRS and YFSETQ.

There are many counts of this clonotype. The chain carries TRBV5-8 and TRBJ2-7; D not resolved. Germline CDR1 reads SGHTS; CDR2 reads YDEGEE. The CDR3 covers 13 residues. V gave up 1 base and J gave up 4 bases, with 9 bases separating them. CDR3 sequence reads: CASSLRPQYEQYV. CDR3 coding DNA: TGTGCCAGCAGCTTGAGACCTCAATACGAGCAGTACGTC.

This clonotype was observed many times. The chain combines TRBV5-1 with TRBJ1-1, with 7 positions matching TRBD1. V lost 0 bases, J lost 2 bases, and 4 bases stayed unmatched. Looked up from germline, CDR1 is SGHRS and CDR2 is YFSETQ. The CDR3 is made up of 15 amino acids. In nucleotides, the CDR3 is TGCGCCAGCAGCTTGGAGGGGGCCCTTAACACTGAAGCTTTCTTT. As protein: CASSLEGALNTEAFF.

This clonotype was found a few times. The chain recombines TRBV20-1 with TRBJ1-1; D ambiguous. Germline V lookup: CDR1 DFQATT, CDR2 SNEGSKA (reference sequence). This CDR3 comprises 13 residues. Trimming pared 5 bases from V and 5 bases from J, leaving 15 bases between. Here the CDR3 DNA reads TGCAGTGCTCAGGCCCAGGCCGGGACTGAAGCTTTCTTT. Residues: CSAQAQAGTEAFF.

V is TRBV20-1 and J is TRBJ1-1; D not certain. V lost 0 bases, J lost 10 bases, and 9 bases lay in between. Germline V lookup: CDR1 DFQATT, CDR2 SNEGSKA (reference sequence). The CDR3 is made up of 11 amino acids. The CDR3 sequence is CSARDNQGAFF. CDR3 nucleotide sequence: TGCAGTGCTAGAGACAACCAAGGAGCTTTCTTT.

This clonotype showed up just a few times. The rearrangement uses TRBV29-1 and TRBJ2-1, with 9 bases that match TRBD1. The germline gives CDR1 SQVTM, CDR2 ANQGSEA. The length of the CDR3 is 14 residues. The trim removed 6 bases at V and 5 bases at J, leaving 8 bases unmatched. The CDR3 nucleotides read TGCAGCGTCCTTTGGGGACAGGGTAACAATGAGCAGTTCTTC. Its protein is CSVLWGQGNNEQFF.

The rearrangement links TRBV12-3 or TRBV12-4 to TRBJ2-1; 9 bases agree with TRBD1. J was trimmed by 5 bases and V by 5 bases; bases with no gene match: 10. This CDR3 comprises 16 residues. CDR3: CASSRYGTGSNNEQFF. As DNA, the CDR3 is TGTGCCAGCAGTCGTTACGGGACAGGGTCCAACAATGAGCAGTTCTTC.

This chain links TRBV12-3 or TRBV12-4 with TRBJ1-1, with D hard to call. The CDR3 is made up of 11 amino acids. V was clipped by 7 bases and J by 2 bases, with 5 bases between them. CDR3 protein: CASKENTEAFF. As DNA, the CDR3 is TGTGCCAGCAAAGAAAACACTGAAGCTTTCTTT.

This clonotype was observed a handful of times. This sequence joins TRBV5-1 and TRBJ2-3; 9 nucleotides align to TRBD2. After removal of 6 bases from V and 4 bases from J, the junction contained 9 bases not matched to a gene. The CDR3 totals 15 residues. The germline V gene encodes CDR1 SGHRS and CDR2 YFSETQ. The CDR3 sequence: CASKLLRGGADTQYF. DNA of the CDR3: TGCGCCAGCAAGCTACTGCGGGGGGGTGCAGATACGCAGTATTTT.

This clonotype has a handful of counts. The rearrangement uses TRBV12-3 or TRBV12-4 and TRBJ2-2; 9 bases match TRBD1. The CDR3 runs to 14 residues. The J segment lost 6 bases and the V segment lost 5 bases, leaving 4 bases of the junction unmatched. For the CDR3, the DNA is TGTGCCAGCAGTCGCCGGGACAGGGCCGGGGAGCTGTTTTTT. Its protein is CASSRRDRAGELFF.

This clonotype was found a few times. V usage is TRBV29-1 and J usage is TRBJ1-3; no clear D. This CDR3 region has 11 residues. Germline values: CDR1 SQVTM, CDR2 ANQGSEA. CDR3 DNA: TGCATCTACGGGTCTGGAAACACCATATATTTT. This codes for CIYGSGNTIYF.

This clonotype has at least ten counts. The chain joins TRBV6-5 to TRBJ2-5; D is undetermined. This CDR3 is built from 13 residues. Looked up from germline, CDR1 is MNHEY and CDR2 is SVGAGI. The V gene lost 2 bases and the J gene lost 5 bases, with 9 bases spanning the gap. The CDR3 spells CASSYASKETQYF. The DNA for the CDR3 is TGTGCCAGCAGTTACGCCTCGAAGGAGACCCAGTACTTC.

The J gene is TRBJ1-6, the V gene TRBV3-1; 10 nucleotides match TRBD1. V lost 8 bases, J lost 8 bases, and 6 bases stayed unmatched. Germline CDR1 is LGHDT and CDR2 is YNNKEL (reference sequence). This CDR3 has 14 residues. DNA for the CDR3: TGTGCCAGCCGTGGGGACAGGGGTGATTCACCCCTCCACTTT. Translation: CASRGDRGDSPLHF.

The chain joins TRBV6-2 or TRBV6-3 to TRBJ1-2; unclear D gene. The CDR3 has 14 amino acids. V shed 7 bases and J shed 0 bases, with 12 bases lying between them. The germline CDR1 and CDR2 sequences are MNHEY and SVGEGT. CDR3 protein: CASTHHRSNYGYTF. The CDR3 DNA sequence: TGTGCCAGCACCCACCACAGATCTAACTATGGCTACACCTTC.

The CDR3 protein is CASSSSGGGGPTDTQYF. The CDR3 coding sequence is TGTGCCAGCAGCTCCTCCGGGGGCGGGGGACCCACAGATACGCAGTATTTT. V usage is TRBV11-1 and J usage is TRBJ2-3, with TRBD2 as a possible D gene (7 bases). The CDR3 is made up of 17 amino acids. Germline CDR1 and CDR2: SGHAT and FQDESV (reference sequence). V lost 4 bases, J lost 2 bases, and 19 bases lay in between.

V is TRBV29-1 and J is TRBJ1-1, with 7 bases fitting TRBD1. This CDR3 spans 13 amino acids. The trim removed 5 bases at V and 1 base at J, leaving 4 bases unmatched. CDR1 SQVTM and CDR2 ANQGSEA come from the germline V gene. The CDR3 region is CSVSQGGNTEAFF. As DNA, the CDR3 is TGCAGCGTTAGTCAGGGGGGGAACACTGAAGCTTTCTTT.